The sequence of this T cell receptor beta chain was determined in a study of memory CD4+ T cells and cytomegalovirus serostatus. Trimming pared 2 bases from V and 9 bases from J, leaving 18 bases between. This CDR3 is built from 15 residues. Germline CDR1 is SGHDT and CDR2 is YYEEEE. Sequencing used immunoSEQ multiplex PCR; TCRdb keeps in-frame clones, though not all of them. The sample includes some 60,000 clones, about 70% of them seen just once. The sort gate was single viable CD3+CD4+CD8-CD45RO+ cells for memory CD4+ T cells. Material: memory CD4+ T cells from blood. This TCR derives from an adult in good health and CMV-seropositive. This chain uses TRBV5-6 with TRBJ1-5, with D possibly being TRBD1 (5 bases). The CDR3 spells CASSLYSGGGGPQHF. The CDR3 coding sequence is TGTGCCAGCAGCTTATATAGTGGCGGGGGTGGGCCCCAGCATTTT.